The clone carrying this T cell receptor beta chain was counted at least ten times. Its antigen is unknown. From the RACE reads, TCRdb called clonotypes with MiXCR, one entry per CDR3 protein. Of some 400,000 distinct CDR3 sequences in the sample, roughly 4.8% were seen once. Time point: patch test 1, 2 weeks after DPC sensitization. The treatment: therapeutic diphenylcyclopropenone sensitization with weekly scalp DPC. The data belong to a study of human T cells and chemical hapten exposure. Overall study: Throughout the roughly 26-week study, diphenylcyclopropenone was applied weekly to the patients' scalps. General study results and limits: Expanded TCRs clustered into significantly more large CDR3 similarity groups than controls, the analysis revealed.

The V gene end was trimmed by 6 bases and the J gene end by 2 bases; junction bases not matched to a gene: 6. CDR3 length equals 15 residues. Germline V gene lookup returns CDR1 MDHEN and CDR2 SYDVKM. The specimen was whole blood, collected in connection with sensitization to the hapten diphenylcyclopropenone (DPC). The sequence was obtained from a woman in her forties or fifties with alopecia areata. Some clones in this sample may be carry-over from other donors' samples. The gene calls are TRBV28 and TRBJ2-3; TRBD1 matches 9 bases. This CDR3 is CASSLIQGATDTQYF. CDR3 sequence (DNA): TGTGCCAGCAGCCTCATACAGGGGGCCACAGATACGCAGTATTTT.